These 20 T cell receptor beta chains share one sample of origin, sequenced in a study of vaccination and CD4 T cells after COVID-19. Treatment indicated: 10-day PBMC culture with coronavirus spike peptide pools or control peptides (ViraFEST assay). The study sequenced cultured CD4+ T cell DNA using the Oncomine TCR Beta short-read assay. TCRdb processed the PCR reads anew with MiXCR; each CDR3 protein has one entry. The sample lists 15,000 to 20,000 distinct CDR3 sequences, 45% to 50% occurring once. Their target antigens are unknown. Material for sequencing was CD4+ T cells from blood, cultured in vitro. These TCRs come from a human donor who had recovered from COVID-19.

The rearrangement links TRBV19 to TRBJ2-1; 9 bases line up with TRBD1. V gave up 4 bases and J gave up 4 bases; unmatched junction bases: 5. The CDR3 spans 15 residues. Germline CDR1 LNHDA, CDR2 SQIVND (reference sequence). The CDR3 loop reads CASSTGQGLYNEQFF. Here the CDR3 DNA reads TGTGCCAGTAGTACCGGACAGGGGTTGTACAATGAGCAGTTCTTC.

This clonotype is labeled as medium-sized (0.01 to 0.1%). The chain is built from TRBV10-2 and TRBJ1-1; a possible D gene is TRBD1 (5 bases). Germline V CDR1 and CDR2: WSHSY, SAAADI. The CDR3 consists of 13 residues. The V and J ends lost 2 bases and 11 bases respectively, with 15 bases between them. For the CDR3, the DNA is TGCGCCAGCAGTGAGCAGGGCAGTGCGGATGCTTTCTTT. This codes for CASSEQGSADAFF.

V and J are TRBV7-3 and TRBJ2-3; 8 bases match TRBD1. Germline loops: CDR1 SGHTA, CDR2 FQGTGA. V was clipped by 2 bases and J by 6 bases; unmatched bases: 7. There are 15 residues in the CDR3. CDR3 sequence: CASSLSDRGADTQYF. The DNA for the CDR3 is TGTGCCAGCAGCTTATCTGACAGGGGAGCTGATACGCAGTATTTT.

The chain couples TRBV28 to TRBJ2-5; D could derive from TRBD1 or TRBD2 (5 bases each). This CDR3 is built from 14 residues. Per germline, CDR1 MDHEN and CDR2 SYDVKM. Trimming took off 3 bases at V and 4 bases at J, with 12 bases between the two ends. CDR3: CASSFRGAGETQYF. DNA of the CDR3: TGTGCCAGCAGTTTTAGGGGAGCAGGAGAGACCCAGTACTTC.

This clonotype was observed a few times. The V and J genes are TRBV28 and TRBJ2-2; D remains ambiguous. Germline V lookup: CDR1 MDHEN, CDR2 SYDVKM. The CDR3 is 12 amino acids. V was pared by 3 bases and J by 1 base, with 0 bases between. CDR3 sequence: CASSLNTGELFF. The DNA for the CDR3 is TGTGCCAGCAGTTTGAACACCGGGGAGCTGTTTTTT.

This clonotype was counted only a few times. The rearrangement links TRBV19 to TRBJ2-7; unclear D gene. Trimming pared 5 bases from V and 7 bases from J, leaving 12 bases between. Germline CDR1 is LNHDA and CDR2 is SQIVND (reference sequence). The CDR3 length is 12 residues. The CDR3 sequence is CASSLPVGEQYF. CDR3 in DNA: TGTGCCAGTAGTCTCCCGGTAGGTGAGCAGTACTTC.

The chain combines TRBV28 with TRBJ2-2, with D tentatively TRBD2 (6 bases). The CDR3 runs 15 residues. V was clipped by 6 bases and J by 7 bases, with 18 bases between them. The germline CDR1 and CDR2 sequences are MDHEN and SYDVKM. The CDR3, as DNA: TGTGCCAGCAGCCGGAGGGGACTGCAAGTCGGGGAGCTGTTTTTT. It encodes CASSRRGLQVGELFF.

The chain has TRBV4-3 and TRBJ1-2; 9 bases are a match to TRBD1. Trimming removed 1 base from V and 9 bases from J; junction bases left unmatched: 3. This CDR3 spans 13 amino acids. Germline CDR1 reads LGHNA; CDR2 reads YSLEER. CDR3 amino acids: CASSQGQGDSYTF. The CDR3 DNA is TGCGCCAGCAGCCAAGGACAGGGGGACAGCTACACCTTC.

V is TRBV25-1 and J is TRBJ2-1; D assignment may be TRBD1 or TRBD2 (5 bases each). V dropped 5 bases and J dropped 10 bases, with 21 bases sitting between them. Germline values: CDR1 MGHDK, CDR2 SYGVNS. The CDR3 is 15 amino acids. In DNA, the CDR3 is TGTGCCAGCAGTCCTCTTGGGGACCCCCGTGGGGAGCAGTTCTTC. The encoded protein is CASSPLGDPRGEQFF.

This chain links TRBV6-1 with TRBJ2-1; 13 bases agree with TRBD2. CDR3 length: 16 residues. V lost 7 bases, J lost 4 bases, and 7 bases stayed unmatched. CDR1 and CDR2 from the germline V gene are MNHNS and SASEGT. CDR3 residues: CASIPRTSGSYNEQFF. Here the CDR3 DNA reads TGTGCCAGCATTCCTAGGACTAGCGGGAGTTACAATGAGCAGTTCTTC.

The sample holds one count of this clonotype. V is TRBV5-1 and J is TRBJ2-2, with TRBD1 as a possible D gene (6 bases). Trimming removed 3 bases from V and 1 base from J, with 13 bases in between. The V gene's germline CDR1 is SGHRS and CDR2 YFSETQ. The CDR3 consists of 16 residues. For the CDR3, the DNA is TGCGCCAGCAGCTCGATTATACAGGGGAACACCGGGGAGCTGTTTTTT. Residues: CASSSIIQGNTGELFF.

Written as DNA, the CDR3 is TGTGCCACCAGTGACCACCAATCGACAGGGGTCTACGAGCAGTACTTC. It specifies CATSDHQSTGVYEQYF. The rearrangement links TRBV24-1 to TRBJ2-7; TRBD1 agrees at 8 bases. This CDR3 spans 16 amino acids. CDR1 is KGHDR and CDR2 is SFDVKD in the germline V gene. J lost 3 bases, V lost 4 bases, and 10 bases had no gene match.

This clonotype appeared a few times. CDR3 protein: CAWRSPYGYTF. The CDR3 DNA reads as TGTGCCTGGAGAAGCCCCTATGGCTACACCTTC. The V and J genes are TRBV30 and TRBJ1-2; D call uncertain. CDR1 is GTSNPN, CDR2 SVGIG, per germline (reference sequence). Trimming removed 3 bases at V and 4 bases at J, with 6 bases between. CDR3 length equals 11 residues. The full variable domain, rest sourced from reference TRBV30 and TRBJ1-2, is SQTIHQWPATLVQPVGSPLSLECTVEGTSNPNLYWYRQAAGRGLQLLFYSVGIGQISSEVPQNLSASRPQDRQFILSSKKLLLSDSGFYLCAWRSPYGYTFGSGTRLTVV.

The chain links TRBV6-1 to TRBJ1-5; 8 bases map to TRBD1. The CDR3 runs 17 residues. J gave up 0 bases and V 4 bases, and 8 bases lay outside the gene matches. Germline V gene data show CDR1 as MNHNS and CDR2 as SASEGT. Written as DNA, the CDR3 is TGTGCCAGCAGTGGCAGGGGGCAGGCCGATAGCAATCAGCCCCAGCATTTT. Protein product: CASSGRGQADSNQPQHF.

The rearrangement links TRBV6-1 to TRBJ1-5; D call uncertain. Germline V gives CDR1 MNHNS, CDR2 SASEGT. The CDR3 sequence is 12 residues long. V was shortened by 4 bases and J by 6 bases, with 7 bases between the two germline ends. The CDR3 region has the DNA TGTGCCAGCAGTGGGGAGGGTCAGCCCCAGCATTTT. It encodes CASSGEGQPQHF.

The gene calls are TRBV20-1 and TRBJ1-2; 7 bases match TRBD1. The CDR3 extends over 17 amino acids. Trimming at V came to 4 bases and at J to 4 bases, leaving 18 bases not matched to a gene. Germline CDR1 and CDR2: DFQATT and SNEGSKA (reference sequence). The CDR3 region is CSAMVLSGQRAAYGYTF. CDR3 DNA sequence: TGCAGTGCTATGGTGCTCTCGGGACAGCGAGCCGCCTATGGCTACACCTTC.

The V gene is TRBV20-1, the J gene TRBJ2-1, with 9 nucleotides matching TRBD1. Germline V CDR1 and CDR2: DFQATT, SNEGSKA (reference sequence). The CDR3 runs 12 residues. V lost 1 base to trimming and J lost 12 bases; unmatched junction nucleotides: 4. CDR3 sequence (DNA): TGCAGTGCTAGAGGACAGGGGGGCGGGCAGTTCTTC. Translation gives CSARGQGGGQFF.

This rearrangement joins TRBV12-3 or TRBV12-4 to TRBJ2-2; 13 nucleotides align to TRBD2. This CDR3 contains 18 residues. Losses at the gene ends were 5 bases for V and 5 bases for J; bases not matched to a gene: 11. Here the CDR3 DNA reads TGTGCCAGCAGTCAAACGGGACTAGCGGGGCCGAGGACCGGGGAGCTGTTTTTT. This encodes CASSQTGLAGPRTGELFF.

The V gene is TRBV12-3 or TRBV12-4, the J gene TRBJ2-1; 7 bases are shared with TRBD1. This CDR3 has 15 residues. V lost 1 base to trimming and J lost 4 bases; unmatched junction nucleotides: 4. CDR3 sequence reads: CASSLGWDSYNEQFF. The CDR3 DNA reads TGTGCCAGCAGTTTAGGTTGGGACAGTTACAATGAGCAGTTCTTC.

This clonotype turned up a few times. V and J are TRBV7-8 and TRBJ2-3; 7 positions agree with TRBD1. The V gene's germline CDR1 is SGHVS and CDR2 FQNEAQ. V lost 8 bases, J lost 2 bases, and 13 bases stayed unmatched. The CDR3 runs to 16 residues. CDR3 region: CASGGVRDRNTDTQYF. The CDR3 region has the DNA TGTGCCAGCGGTGGGGTTCGGGACAGAAACACAGATACGCAGTATTTT. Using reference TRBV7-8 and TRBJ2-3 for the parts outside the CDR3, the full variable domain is GAGVSQSPRYKVAKRGQDVALRCDPISGHVSLFWYQQALGQGPEFLTYFQNEAQLDKSGLPSDRFFAERPEGSVSTLKIQRTQQEDSAVYLCASGGVRDRNTDTQYFGPGTRLTVL.